What follows describes a single T cell receptor beta chain. These data originate in a study of Ad26.COV2.S vaccination and SARS-CoV-2 variants. The treatment here: some 20 received Ad26.COV2.S at low or high dose, single or two shots; several received placebo; per-sample allocation not given. Vaccine and placebo recipients were sampled on day 63 after the first injection. This adult donor, from Boston, was 18-55 years old. Germline-derived CDR1 and CDR2 are SGHTS and YDEGEE. V gave up 4 bases and J gave up 4 bases, with 18 bases separating them. This CDR3 comprises 15 residues. Assay: immunoSEQ multiplex PCR; the TCRdb copy retains only in-frame clones and omits some. The sample has roughly 380,000 clones, around nine tenths seen once.

Sequenced here: peripheral blood, sampled in a trial of Ad26.COV2.S vaccine versus placebo. The chain uses TRBV5-8 and TRBJ2-7; D may be TRBD1 (7 bases). This TCR derives from a person between 18 and 60 years old who received the Ad26.COV2.S COVID-19 vaccine or a placebo. CDR3 DNA: TGTGCCAGCAGCCAATACAGGGGTGGGGGGTACGAGCAGTACTTC. This encodes CASSQYRGGGYEQYF.